This is a list of T cell receptor beta chains from one sample in a study of blood T cell repertoires in COVID-19. TCRdb's copy holds only in-frame clones and misses some; the assay was immunoSEQ multiplex PCR. The sample gives around 72,000 clones, 83% of which show up once; around a sixth is in the top ten. Sequencing was carried out using peripheral blood. These receptors were obtained from a woman older than 75 with acute or convalescent COVID-19. Each CDR3 is given without its conserved first and last residue. The D gene is left open where the match is weak.

>NA|TRBV6-5|TRBJ1-4
ASRGIINEKLF
>NA|TRBV5-1|TRBJ2-1
ASSSQYNEQF
>NA|TRBV24-1|TRBJ2-7
ATSGLGGYEQY
>NA|TRBV11-1|TRBJ2-1
ASMEGLSYNEQF
>NA|TRBV7-8|TRBJ1-2
ASSFVRVPGADRDGYT
>TRBD2|TRBV30|TRBJ2-2
AWSVGLAGGALF
>NA|TRBV6-1|TRBJ2-7
ASSESGRVRDEQY
>NA|TRBV24-1|TRBJ1-5
ATRRDKDQPQH
>NA|TRBV7-7|TRBJ2-1
ASSFAVSSYNEQF
>NA|TRBV15|TRBJ2-6
ATSRDLGNVLT
>NA|TRBV12-3/TRBV12-4|TRBJ1-1
ASSFGGTEAF
>TRBD1|TRBV19|TRBJ1-5
ASSKGASNQPQH